One and the same sample provided the 20 T cell receptor beta chains below, sequenced in a study of T cell responses to AZD1222 COVID-19 vaccine. Data came from immunoSEQ multiplex PCR; TCRdb stores just in-frame clones and leaves some out. This repertoire shows fewer than 150,000 clones, around 90% found once; its top ten account for over 5%. Sequencing used peripheral blood, obtained 28 days after the second AZD1222 dose. All receptors come from an adult who received the AZD1222 COVID-19 vaccine.

This clone was picked up one time. This sequence joins TRBV30 and TRBJ1-1, with D hard to call. The CDR3 covers 12 residues. Trimming pared 2 bases from V and 11 bases from J, leaving 15 bases between. Germline loops: CDR1 GTSNPN, CDR2 SVGIG (reference sequence). The chain's CDR3 is CAWSLDSSGAFF. The CDR3 coding sequence is TGTGCCTGGAGTCTAGACTCGTCTGGGGCTTTCTTT.

This chain uses TRBV5-1 with TRBJ1-5; maybe TRBD1 (6 bases). Trimming cost V 0 bases and J 7 bases, with 11 bases left between them. CDR3 length equals 14 residues. CDR1 is SGHRS and CDR2 is YFSETQ in the germline V gene. CDR3 sequence: CASSLAGAGQPQHF. In DNA form, the CDR3 reads TGCGCCAGCAGCTTGGCAGGGGCAGGCCAGCCCCAGCATTTT.

This clone occurred a few times. The chain combines TRBV2 with TRBJ1-2; 7 nucleotides match TRBD1. After removal of 0 bases from V and 6 bases from J, the junction contained 13 bases not matched to a gene. Germline CDR1 reads SNHLY; CDR2 reads FYNNEI. The CDR3 has 17 residues. CDR3 region: CASSEAPAQQGLNGYTF. DNA for the CDR3: TGTGCCAGCAGTGAAGCCCCGGCGCAACAGGGGTTGAATGGCTACACCTTC.

The V gene is TRBV5-1, the J gene TRBJ1-3; 7 nucleotides line up with TRBD1. Germline CDR1 is SGHRS and CDR2 is YFSETQ. CDR3 length equals 15 residues. The V segment lost 4 bases and the J segment 0 bases; nucleotides outside the gene matches: 4. CDR3 DNA sequence: TGCGCCAGCAGCGCAGGGGGTTACTCTGGAAACACCATATATTTT. Translation: CASSAGGYSGNTIYF. The full variable domain, its missing parts supplied by reference TRBV5-1 and TRBJ1-3, is KAGVTQTPRYLIKTRGQQVTLSCSPISGHRSVSWYQQTPGQGLQFLFEYFSETQRNKGNFPGRFSGRQFSNSRSEMNVSTLELGDSALYLCASSAGGYSGNTIYFGEGSWLTVV.

The chain couples TRBV19 to TRBJ1-5, with a weak D call TRBD1 (6 bases). The V gene's germline CDR1 is LNHDA and CDR2 SQIVND (reference sequence). This CDR3 comprises 15 residues. V dropped 4 bases and J dropped 0 bases, with 10 bases sitting between them. Here the CDR3 reads CASSTGQYSNQPQHF. DNA for the CDR3: TGTGCCAGTAGTACAGGACAGTATAGCAATCAGCCCCAGCATTTT.

This chain connects TRBV13 to TRBJ1-1; a weak D match, TRBD1 (5 bases). The CDR3 length is 14 residues. Germline V gene lookup returns CDR1 PRHDT and CDR2 FYEKMQ (reference sequence). V dropped 8 bases and J dropped 3 bases, with 16 bases sitting between them. DNA of the CDR3: TGTGCCAGCGGACCGGGGGATGGATACACTGAAGCTTTCTTT. Its translation is CASGPGDGYTEAFF.

The table lists this clone with a few counts. The rearrangement links TRBV11-3 to TRBJ1-2; weak D call: TRBD1 (5 bases). With 5 bases removed from V and 1 base from J, the gap between germline ends came to 20 bases. The CDR3 consists of 17 residues. Germline loops: CDR1 SGHNT, CDR2 YENEEA. DNA of the CDR3: TGTGCCAGCAGCGCCCGGGACGACCGTTATGTTAACTATGGCTACACCTTC. This sequence encodes CASSARDDRYVNYGYTF.

The V call is TRBV7-2, the J call TRBJ1-1; 8 bases are a match to TRBD1. V was pared by 5 bases and J by 1 base, with 9 bases of the junction left unmatched. Looked up from germline, CDR1 is SGHTA and CDR2 is FQGNSA. There are 16 residues in the CDR3. The CDR3 reads CASSLRGQGGNTEAFF. CDR3 DNA: TGTGCCAGCAGCCTCCGCGGACAGGGCGGGAACACTGAAGCTTTCTTT.

This chain uses TRBV11-3 with TRBJ2-3, with 10 bases that match TRBD2. The CDR3 totals 17 residues. V was clipped by 1 base and J by 0 bases; unmatched bases: 4. The germline V gene has CDR1 SGHNT and CDR2 YENEEA. CDR3 bases: TGTGCCAGCAGCTTAGTTTTACTAGCGGGGAGCACAGATACGCAGTATTTT. It is translated as CASSLVLLAGSTDTQYF.

This clone was counted a few times. J is TRBJ1-4 and V is TRBV7-2; 8 nucleotides agree with TRBD1. Trimming at V came to 5 bases and at J to 5 bases, leaving 4 bases not matched to a gene. Germline-derived CDR1 and CDR2 are SGHTA and FQGNSA. This CDR3 is 14 amino acids long. The DNA of the CDR3 is TGTGCCAGCAGCAGGACAGGGAAAAATGAAAAACTGTTTTTT. It encodes CASSRTGKNEKLFF.

Here the CDR3 reads CASSFTGTSGANVLTF. The CDR3 DNA is TGTGCCAGCAGTTTCACCGGGACGTCTGGGGCCAACGTCCTGACTTTC. The chain uses TRBV27 and TRBJ2-6; either TRBD1 or TRBD2 may supply D (5 bases each). The CDR3 extends over 16 amino acids. CDR1 MNHEY and CDR2 SMNVEV come from the germline V gene (reference sequence). The V end was cut by 3 bases, the J end by 1 base, with 10 bases between.

The J gene is TRBJ2-1, the V gene TRBV15; tentatively, D is TRBD1 (6 bases). The CDR3 runs to 15 residues. The germline CDR1 and CDR2 sequences are LNHNV and YYDKDF (reference sequence). Trimming left V 0 bases short and J 3 bases short, with 9 bases between. In DNA, the CDR3 is TGTGCCACCAGCAGAGATCCACAGGGCTACAATGAGCAGTTCTTC. It specifies CATSRDPQGYNEQFF.

This sequence joins TRBV2 and TRBJ1-5, with 7 bases fitting TRBD1. J was trimmed by 5 bases and V by 2 bases; bases with no gene match: 6. The CDR3 spans 15 residues. Germline V gene sequence: CDR1 SNHLY, CDR2 FYNNEI. The CDR3 is CASSERETGYQPQHF. CDR3 DNA sequence: TGTGCCAGCAGTGAACGCGAGACAGGGTATCAGCCCCAGCATTTT. Drawing the rest from reference TRBV2 and TRBJ1-5, the complete variable domain is EPEVTQTPSHQVTQMGQEVILRCVPISNHLYFYWYRQILGQKVEFLVSFYNNEISEKSEIFDDQFSVERPDGSNFTLKIRSTKLEDSAMYFCASSERETGYQPQHFGDGTRLSIL.

The V and J genes are TRBV5-1 and TRBJ2-7; D unclear. CDR3 size: 13 residues. Germline-derived CDR1 and CDR2 are SGHRS and YFSETQ. V lost 4 bases, J lost 5 bases, and 13 bases lay in between. The CDR3 here is CASSPMKRDEQYF. CDR3 bases: TGCGCCAGCAGCCCAATGAAACGGGACGAGCAGTACTTC.

This rearrangement joins TRBV14 to TRBJ2-7; D is perhaps TRBD2 (6 bases). The CDR3 runs 13 residues. Looked up from germline, CDR1 is SGHDN and CDR2 is FVKESK. V was pared by 0 bases and J by 6 bases, with 9 bases between. The CDR3 protein is CASSQEYGSEQYF. CDR3 DNA sequence: TGTGCCAGCAGCCAAGAATACGGGAGCGAGCAGTACTTC.

The chain has TRBV5-6 and TRBJ2-1; D may be TRBD2 (5 bases). V was clipped by 2 bases and J by 2 bases, with 14 bases between them. This CDR3 spans 16 amino acids. CDR1 and CDR2 from the germline V gene are SGHDT and YYEEEE. The DNA for the CDR3 is TGTGCCAGCAGCTTTGGAGGAACAACAGCCTACAATGAGCAGTTCTTC. Translating gives CASSFGGTTAYNEQFF.

The chain links TRBV19 to TRBJ1-5, with 7 bases identical to TRBD1. This CDR3 has 16 amino acids. Trimming took 5 bases from V and 4 from J; bases not matched to a gene: 11. Looked up from germline, CDR1 is LNHDA and CDR2 is SQIVND (reference sequence). Here the CDR3 DNA reads TGTGCCAGTAGTCTCGATCGACAGGGCCTTAATCAGCCCCAGCATTTT. Protein: CASSLDRQGLNQPQHF.

This chain joins TRBV27 and TRBJ2-1; D unresolved. The length of the CDR3 is 14 residues. The V and J ends lost 5 bases and 7 bases respectively, with 15 bases between them. Looked up from germline, CDR1 is MNHEY and CDR2 is SMNVEV (reference sequence). The CDR3 region is CASSAAQPVNEQFF. In DNA, the CDR3 is TGTGCCAGCAGTGCCGCGCAGCCAGTAAATGAGCAGTTCTTC.

This chain links TRBV30 with TRBJ2-7, with D unclear. Germline CDR1 and CDR2: GTSNPN and SVGIG (reference sequence). V gave up 4 bases and J gave up 3 bases, with 13 bases separating them. The CDR3 has 13 amino acids. The CDR3: CAWTPGNFYEQYF. In DNA, the CDR3 is TGTGCCTGGACCCCCGGTAACTTCTACGAGCAGTACTTC. The complete variable domain, with remaining parts taken from reference TRBV30 and TRBJ2-7, reads SQTIHQWPATLVQPVGSPLSLECTVEGTSNPNLYWYRQAAGRGLQLLFYSVGIGQISSEVPQNLSASRPQDRQFILSSKKLLLSDSGFYLCAWTPGNFYEQYFGPGTRLTVT.

The sample holds one count of this clone. The chain carries TRBV16 and TRBJ1-5; 9 bases line up with TRBD1. This CDR3 comprises 16 residues. CDR1 is KGHSY and CDR2 is FQNENV in the germline V gene. V shed 4 bases and J 2 bases; nucleotides not matched to a gene: 6. The CDR3 loop reads CASSPMDRGGNQPQHF. The CDR3 DNA is TGTGCCAGCAGCCCGATGGACAGGGGCGGCAATCAGCCCCAGCATTTT.